This T cell receptor (beta chain) was found in a study of cytomegalovirus exposure and HLA in healthy donors. The PCR was carried out with 60 Vbeta primers and 13 Jbeta primers. The protocol was immunoSEQ multiplex PCR, while the TCRdb copy is restricted to in-frame clones and leaves out a portion. This table has more than 100,000 clones, around 78% appearing once. Notes on this clone: Its target is unknown.

CDR3 size: 14 residues. In germline, CDR1 is MNHEY, CDR2 SVGAGI. V lost 0 bases to trimming and J lost 2 bases, with 8 bases between them. Broader study findings: Excluded: some indistinguishable V segments such as TRBV6-2 and TRBV6-3.

Sequencing was performed on PBMCs. The sequence was obtained from a female donor in good health and CMV-seropositive. The rearrangement joins TRBV6-5 to TRBJ2-7; D might be TRBD1 (5 bases). CDR3 sequence: CASSYSAGTYEQYF. The CDR3 DNA reads as TGTGCCAGCAGTTACTCGGCAGGGACCTACGAGCAGTACTTC.